This T cell receptor beta chain derives from a study of T cells in Graves' hyperthyroidism and ophthalmopathy. Study-wide findings and caveats: Blood also contained most expanded thyroid clonotypes above 0.001.

The CDR3 totals 17 residues. The germline V gene has CDR1 MNHEY and CDR2 SVGEGT. V was pared by 2 bases and J by 2 bases, with 9 bases of the junction left unmatched. Authors of the study amplified TCR beta CDR3 regions from RNA transcripts. The HTBI set primed first-round TCR CDR3 RT-PCR. One entry per CDR3 protein, called by TCRdb with MiXCR from the multiplex PCR reads. Altogether 650,000 to 750,000 distinct CDR3 sequences are present, about 15% being singletons, with the ten largest covering around 9.6%. As for this clonotype: Antigen: not known.

For Graves' hyperthyroidism to be stable, ophthalmopathy could not progress within 18 months. Hyperthyroidism had been newly diagnosed in patients aged 18 to 65, and its duration was under 2 months. Diagnosing involved the use of clinical symptoms, serum thyroxine and TRAb, thyroid ultrasound and orbital computed tomography. The chain joins TRBV6-2 or TRBV6-3 to TRBJ2-3; TRBD2 aligns across 8 bases. Sequenced sample: blood. The origin of this receptor is a woman aged 18-35 years with Graves' hyperthyroidism. This CDR3 reads CASSYEVIAGPTDTQYF. The DNA of the CDR3 is TGTGCCAGCAGTTACGAGGTGATAGCGGGACCCACAGATACGCAGTATTTT.